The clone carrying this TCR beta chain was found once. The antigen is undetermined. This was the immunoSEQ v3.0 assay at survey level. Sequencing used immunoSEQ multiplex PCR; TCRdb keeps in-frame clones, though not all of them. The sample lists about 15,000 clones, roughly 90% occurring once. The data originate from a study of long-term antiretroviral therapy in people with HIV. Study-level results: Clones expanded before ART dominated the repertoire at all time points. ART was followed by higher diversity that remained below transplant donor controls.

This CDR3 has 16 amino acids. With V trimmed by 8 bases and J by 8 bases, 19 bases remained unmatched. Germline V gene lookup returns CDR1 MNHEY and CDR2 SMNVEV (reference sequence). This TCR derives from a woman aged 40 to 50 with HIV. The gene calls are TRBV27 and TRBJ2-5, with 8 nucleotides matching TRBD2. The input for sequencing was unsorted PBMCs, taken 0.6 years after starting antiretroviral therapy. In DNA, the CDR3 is TGTGCCAGCCTACCTTCGGGGGGGAAGAGGACGGAAACCCAGTACTTC. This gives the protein CASLPSGGKRTETQYF.